These 28 T cell receptor beta chains came from one sample sequenced in a study of shared clonotypes between healthy human individuals. Terminally differentiated effector memory CD45RA+ cells were excluded from the naive CD8 cells, which were CD45RO-negative and positively selected for CCR7. Generated by immunoSEQ multiplex PCR, the TCRdb table keeps only in-frame clones and is missing some. The repertoire holds 750,000 to 1,000,000 clones, with more than 85% as singletons. Input material: naive CD8+ T cells sorted from blood. Every receptor here comes from a man between 25 and 39 years old in good health.

DNA of the CDR3: TGTGCCAGCAGCCCGGCCGGCGAGCAGTACTTC. Its translation is CASSPAGEQYF. The J gene is TRBJ2-7, the V gene TRBV6-1; D unclear. V lost 6 bases and J 6 bases, leaving 9 bases between the germline ends. Germline lookup yields CDR1 MNHNS and CDR2 SASEGT. This CDR3 contains 11 residues.

V usage is TRBV10-3 and J usage is TRBJ2-7; 7 bases map to TRBD2. With V trimmed by 8 bases and J by 4 bases, 11 bases remained unmatched. Germline CDR1 and CDR2: ENHRY and SYGVKD. CDR3 length equals 14 residues. Here the CDR3 DNA reads TGTGCCATCGGTGGAGGGAGGGCCGGGTACGAGCAGTACTTC. Encoded protein: CAIGGGRAGYEQYF.

In nucleotides, the CDR3 is TGTGCCAGCAGCTGGGGACAGGGGGCGGGCACTGAAGCTTTCTTT. This sequence encodes CASSWGQGAGTEAFF. This sequence joins TRBV7-9 and TRBJ1-1, with 12 positions matching TRBD1. The germline V gene encodes CDR1 SEHNR and CDR2 FQNEAQ (reference sequence). The V segment lost 4 bases and the J segment 4 bases; nucleotides outside the gene matches: 4. The CDR3 loop spans 15 amino acids.

This chain links TRBV4-1 with TRBJ2-7; D is ambiguous. Per the germline V gene, CDR1 is MGHRA and CDR2 is YSYEKL. Trimming took off 1 base at V and 3 bases at J, with 16 bases between the two ends. The CDR3 extends over 16 amino acids. This CDR3 reads CASSQVMGYSVYEQYF. DNA for the CDR3: TGCGCCAGCAGCCAAGTCATGGGCTACTCGGTCTACGAGCAGTACTTC.

Note on this clone: Other DNA sequences of this sample code for an identical CDR3. This chain joins TRBV28 and TRBJ2-2; D remains ambiguous. Germline CDR1 and CDR2: MDHEN and SYDVKM. The CDR3 covers 11 residues. Between the trimmed V and J ends, which lost 1 base and 8 bases, there was a span of 2 bases. The CDR3 region is CASSLSGELFF. The CDR3 region has the DNA TGTGCCAGCAGTTTATCTGGGGAGCTGTTTTTT.

The chain employs TRBV9 and TRBJ1-3, with D unclear. V shed 3 bases and J shed 3 bases, with 7 bases lying between them. This CDR3 contains 13 residues. Germline loops: CDR1 SGDLS, CDR2 YYNGEE. CDR3 loop: CASSASDGNTIYF. The CDR3 bases are TGTGCCAGCAGCGCCTCTGATGGAAACACCATATATTTT. Supplemented by reference TRBV9 and TRBJ1-3, the full variable domain reads DSGVTQTPKHLITATGQRVTLRCSPRSGDLSVYWYQQSLDQGLQFLIQYYNGEERAKGNILERFSAQQFPDLHSELNLSSLELGDSALYFCASSASDGNTIYFGEGSWLTVV.

This chain uses TRBV7-6 with TRBJ1-1; D possibly corresponds to TRBD1 (5 bases). Germline CDR1 and CDR2: SGHVS and FNYEAQ. The length of the CDR3 is 15 residues. The V gene lost 5 bases and the J gene lost 1 base, with 14 bases spanning the gap. CDR3 DNA sequence: TGTGCCAGCAGCCTCGGGCGGGGGGGGAACACTGAAGCTTTCTTT. It encodes CASSLGRGGNTEAFF.

The count of this clone is one. This chain joins TRBV18 and TRBJ2-3; D is unclear. Trimming cost V 3 bases and J 6 bases, with 16 bases left between them. This CDR3 contains 15 residues. Germline-derived CDR1 and CDR2 are KGHSH and LQKENI. The CDR3 nucleotides read TGTGCCAGCTCACCCATAAAAGAAGGTGCCGATACGCAGTATTTT. Translation: CASSPIKEGADTQYF.

This clone was observed once. V and J are TRBV7-6 and TRBJ1-1; no definite D call. The CDR3 length is 14 residues. In germline, CDR1 is SGHVS, CDR2 FNYEAQ. Trimming stripped 3 bases from V and 0 bases from J, with 8 bases between. The CDR3 sequence is CASSLGGMNTEAFF. The CDR3 nucleotides are TGTGCCAGCAGCTTGGGAGGTATGAACACTGAAGCTTTCTTT.

CDR3 DNA: TGTGCCAGCAACCGCTGGACTAGCGGGAGGGATAATGAGCAGTTCTTC. Translating gives CASNRWTSGRDNEQFF. The rearrangement uses TRBV11-2 and TRBJ2-1; the match to TRBD2 covers 15 bases. Trimming took 7 bases from V and 7 from J; bases not matched to a gene: 8. This CDR3 spans 16 amino acids. The V gene's germline CDR1 is SGHAT and CDR2 FQNNGV.

The J gene is TRBJ2-1, the V gene TRBV30; 9 bases fit TRBD2. The CDR3 runs 14 residues. Germline CDR1 is GTSNPN and CDR2 is SVGIG (reference sequence). V shed 8 bases and J 4 bases; nucleotides not matched to a gene: 9. The CDR3 spells CARTGTSLYNEQFF. The CDR3 DNA follows: TGTGCCAGAACCGGGACTAGCTTGTACAATGAGCAGTTCTTC.

This clone showed up just once. This chain joins TRBV6-5 and TRBJ2-1; D may correspond to TRBD1 or TRBD2 (5 bases each). CDR3 length equals 12 residues. Deletions cut 7 bases from V and 7 bases from J, with 11 bases between. Germline V gives CDR1 MNHEY, CDR2 SVGAGI. In nucleotides, the CDR3 is TGTGCCAGCAATAACGAGGGGAATGAGCAGTTCTTC. This codes for CASNNEGNEQFF.

This chain joins TRBV19 and TRBJ1-2; 8 bases match TRBD1. Per germline, CDR1 LNHDA and CDR2 SQIVND (reference sequence). J gave up 6 bases and V 4 bases, and 28 bases lay outside the gene matches. The CDR3 runs to 21 residues. Written as DNA, the CDR3 is TGTGCCAGTAGTACAACGCGCCCCGGGGACAGGCTCCCCGGAGGGGGGAATGGCTACACCTTC. Protein product: CASSTTRPGDRLPGGGNGYTF. The whole variable domain, remainder taken from reference TRBV19 and TRBJ1-2, is DGGITQSPKYLFRKEGQNVTLSCEQNLNHDAMYWYRQDPGQGLRLIYYSQIVNDFQKGDIAEGYSVSREKKESFPLTVTSAQKNPTAFYLCASSTTRPGDRLPGGGNGYTFGSGTRLTVV.

The chain has TRBV5-1 and TRBJ2-5, with 8 positions matching TRBD1. The CDR3 loop spans 14 amino acids. Trimming took 1 base from V and 4 from J; bases not matched to a gene: 3. Germline V gene data show CDR1 as SGHRS and CDR2 as YFSETQ. The CDR3, as DNA: TGCGCCAGCAGCTTGAGGGGGACAGGAGAGACCCAGTACTTC. Translation gives CASSLRGTGETQYF.

The CDR3 loop reads CASGHPWQYF. CDR3 coding DNA: TGTGCCAGCGGCCATCCTTGGCAGTACTTC. J is TRBJ2-7 and V is TRBV27; no definite D call. This CDR3 comprises 10 residues. Trimming removed 8 bases at V and 9 bases at J, with 11 bases between. Germline V gives CDR1 MNHEY, CDR2 SMNVEV (reference sequence).

As to this clone: It is likely a read error, because the conserved phenylalanine at the end of the CDR3 is missing. Because the CDR3's place on the DNA is in doubt, the DNA is left out and the CDR3 is given as listed by TCRdb. The rearrangement uses TRBV2 and TRBJ2-7; the table's D gene call, TRBD1, was not cross checked with the DNA. The germline gives CDR1 SNHLY, CDR2 FYNNEI. The CDR3 is made up of 11 amino acids, end residues included. The CDR3 protein is CASRSRDSWFC.

This clone was found a few times. This chain links TRBV27 with TRBJ2-7; 9 positions match TRBD1. V shed 6 bases and J 7 bases; nucleotides not matched to a gene: 7. The CDR3 extends over 13 amino acids. Germline V gives CDR1 MNHEY, CDR2 SMNVEV (reference sequence). Here the CDR3 reads CASRGTGSGEQYF. The CDR3 DNA reads TGTGCCAGCAGGGGGACAGGGTCGGGTGAGCAGTACTTC.

The V gene is TRBV6-1, the J gene TRBJ2-2; TRBD1 is a possible D gene (5 bases). This CDR3 comprises 14 residues. V was cut by 7 bases and J by 0 bases, with 9 bases left in between. The germline CDR1 and CDR2 sequences are MNHNS and SASEGT. CDR3 coding DNA: TGTGCCAGCATGAGACAGTCGAACACCGGGGAGCTGTTTTTT. It yields the protein CASMRQSNTGELFF.

The CDR3 loop is CASSSRVGPDTQYF. CDR3 sequence (DNA): TGTGCCAGCAGCAGCCGGGTGGGGCCAGATACGCAGTATTTT. This chain uses TRBV11-3 with TRBJ2-3, with D possibly matching TRBD1 (5 bases). There are 14 residues in the CDR3. CDR1 and CDR2 from the germline V gene are SGHNT and YENEEA. V was cut by 5 bases and J by 4 bases, with 13 bases left in between.

The chain has TRBV27 and TRBJ2-1; D might be TRBD2 (6 bases). The CDR3 spans 13 residues. The V gene's germline CDR1 is MNHEY and CDR2 SMNVEV (reference sequence). Between the trimmed V and J ends, which lost 7 bases and 9 bases, there was a span of 16 bases. The CDR3 DNA follows: TGTGCCAGCACCAAAACTTATAGCGGTGAGCAGTTCTTC. It codes for CASTKTYSGEQFF.

The chain is built from TRBV7-2 and TRBJ2-7, with D possibly TRBD2 on 5 matching bases. Per germline, CDR1 SGHTA and CDR2 FQGNSA. V lost 0 bases and J 2 bases, leaving 11 bases between the germline ends. The CDR3 extends over 15 amino acids. The CDR3 here is CASSLAGVAPYEQYF. The CDR3 nucleotides are TGTGCCAGCAGCTTAGCGGGAGTTGCCCCCTACGAGCAGTACTTC.

The chain links TRBV4-1 to TRBJ2-7; D possibly corresponds to TRBD1 (6 bases). Germline V gene data show CDR1 as MGHRA and CDR2 as YSYEKL. V was pared by 0 bases and J by 3 bases, with 9 bases between. The CDR3 length is 14 residues. Here the CDR3 DNA reads TGCGCCAGCAGCCAAGATACAGGGAGCTACGAGCAGTACTTC. Translating gives CASSQDTGSYEQYF.

J is TRBJ2-7 and V is TRBV5-4, with D perhaps TRBD2 (6 bases). V gave up 0 bases and J gave up 4 bases, with 11 bases separating them. CDR1 and CDR2 from the germline V gene are SGHNT and YYREEE (reference sequence). The CDR3 has 14 amino acids. The CDR3 DNA is TGTGCCAGCAGCTTGGATGGTGGGGGGTACGAGCAGTACTTC. Protein: CASSLDGGGYEQYF.

The rearrangement links TRBV10-3 to TRBJ1-1; D possibly corresponds to TRBD1 (6 bases). Germline CDR1 and CDR2: ENHRY and SYGVKD. The germline V and J ends were trimmed by 4 bases and 0 bases, with 9 bases remaining between them. The CDR3 runs to 14 residues. The CDR3 bases are TGTGCCATCAGTGGGGGGGGCGTGAACACTGAAGCTTTCTTT. Its protein product is CAISGGGVNTEAFF.

The chain uses TRBV7-9 and TRBJ2-1; TRBD1 matches 10 bases. Germline V gives CDR1 SEHNR, CDR2 FQNEAQ (reference sequence). The V gene end was trimmed by 8 bases and the J gene end by 6 bases; junction bases not matched to a gene: 4. The CDR3 runs to 13 residues. CDR3 bases: TGTGCCAGCGGAGGACAGGGGGGCAATGAGCAGTTCTTC. It specifies CASGGQGGNEQFF.

The V gene is TRBV29-1, the J gene TRBJ2-7, with D tentatively TRBD1 (5 bases). In germline, CDR1 is SQVTM, CDR2 ANQGSEA. This CDR3 has 14 residues. Trimming shortened V by 2 bases and J by 4 bases, and 15 bases separated the two germline ends. CDR3 bases: TGCAGCGTTGAACTAACAGGTGAAACTTACGAGCAGTACTTC. This sequence encodes CSVELTGETYEQYF.

This clone has more than one count but fewer than ten. V gene TRBV28 combines with J gene TRBJ2-7; 11 bases are a match to TRBD2. This CDR3 is built from 16 residues. V shed 5 bases and J 2 bases; nucleotides not matched to a gene: 8. Germline V lookup: CDR1 MDHEN, CDR2 SYDVKM. CDR3: CASSLHSGRAPYEQYF. In DNA, the CDR3 is TGTGCCAGCAGTCTACATAGCGGGAGGGCCCCCTACGAGCAGTACTTC.

The genes are TRBV4-1 and TRBJ2-3, with 11 bases that match TRBD2. The CDR3 runs 16 residues. Germline lookup yields CDR1 MGHRA and CDR2 YSYEKL. V was pared by 2 bases and J by 4 bases, with 5 bases of the junction left unmatched. The CDR3 region has the DNA TGCGCCAGCAGCCAATACGGTAGCGGGAGGGCAGATACGCAGTATTTT. Its protein product is CASSQYGSGRADTQYF.